The 27 T cell receptor beta chains reported below all come from one sample, sequenced in a study of shared clonotypes between healthy human individuals. Profiling relied on immunoSEQ multiplex PCR, and the TCRdb table lists in-frame clones only, not all of them. This sample has 490,000 or so clones, with roughly 85% found just once. The sequencing sample was made of PBMCs. The receptors shown here come from a woman aged 40-49 years in good health. Some clones in this sample may be carry-over from other donors' samples.

This chain connects TRBV7-2 to TRBJ2-1; unclear D gene. Germline V gene lookup returns CDR1 SGHTA and CDR2 FQGNSA. Trimming took 5 bases from V and 7 from J, leaving 9 bases between them. This CDR3 is built from 12 residues. The CDR3 protein is CASSPPGNEQFF. DNA of the CDR3: TGTGCCAGCAGCCCCCCCGGGAATGAGCAGTTCTTC. Full variable domain (rest looked up from reference TRBV7-2 and TRBJ2-1): GAGVSQSPSNKVTEKGKDVELRCDPISGHTALYWYRQSLGQGLEFLIYFQGNSAPDKSGLPSDRFSAERTGGSVSTLTIQRTQQEDSAVYLCASSPPGNEQFFGPGTRLTVL.

The V and J genes are TRBV28 and TRBJ2-1; a weak D match, TRBD2 (5 bases). Germline CDR1 reads MDHEN; CDR2 reads SYDVKM. This CDR3 contains 17 residues. V lost 2 bases to trimming and J lost 0 bases, with 14 bases between them. The CDR3 DNA follows: TGTGCCAGCAGTTTACCAACTAGTACATCCTCCTACAATGAGCAGTTCTTC. Its protein product is CASSLPTSTSSYNEQFF.

The V gene is TRBV4-2, the J gene TRBJ2-5; D remains unclear. V was clipped by 1 base and J by 4 bases, with 16 bases between them. This CDR3 spans 16 amino acids. The germline gives CDR1 LGHNA, CDR2 YNFKEQ. The CDR3 nucleotides read TGTGCCAGCAGCCAAGCTATGGGCCGGAATCGAGAGACCCAGTACTTC. Translating gives CASSQAMGRNRETQYF.

For this clone: One junction end disagrees with the germline gene, perhaps due to a read error. The chain couples TRBV5-4 to TRBJ2-7; D might be TRBD1 or TRBD2, each matching 5 bases. From germline, CDR1 is SGHNT and CDR2 YYREEE (reference sequence). The length of the CDR3 is 13 residues. The CDR3 sequence: CASRRDLNSEQYF. As DNA, the CDR3 is TGCGCCAGCAGAAGGGACCTCAATTCCGAGCAGTACTTC.

V and J are TRBV28 and TRBJ1-4; 9 bases line up with TRBD1. The CDR3 runs 14 residues. J gave up 7 bases and V 4 bases, and 4 bases lay outside the gene matches. From germline, CDR1 is MDHEN and CDR2 SYDVKM. The chain's CDR3 is CASSWDRVTEKLFF. CDR3 DNA sequence: TGTGCCAGCAGTTGGGACAGGGTGACTGAAAAACTGTTTTTT.

The rearrangement links TRBV4-3 to TRBJ2-7, with TRBD2 identical over 12 bases. The CDR3 loop spans 15 amino acids. V dropped 5 bases and J dropped 3; count of bases not matched to a gene: 5. Germline assignment: CDR1 LGHNA and CDR2 YSLEER. The CDR3 DNA follows: TGCGCCAGCAGCTCAGGACTAGCGGGGAGCTACGAGCAGTACTTC. Its protein product is CASSSGLAGSYEQYF.

This rearrangement joins TRBV15 to TRBJ2-1, with 8 bases fitting TRBD2. V was clipped by 1 base and J by 2 bases; unmatched bases: 4. CDR1 and CDR2 (germline): LNHNV, YYDKDF (reference sequence). The CDR3 spans 16 residues. The CDR3 coding sequence is TGTGCCACCAGCAGAGGTCCTAGCGGGCCCTACAATGAGCAGTTCTTC. This gives the protein CATSRGPSGPYNEQFF.

A remark on this clone: This sample includes further DNA sequences coding for the same CDR3. The chain couples TRBV20-1 to TRBJ1-2; D is unresolved. V was trimmed by 4 bases and J by 5 bases, leaving 8 bases between them. Germline lookup yields CDR1 DFQATT and CDR2 SNEGSKA (reference sequence). This CDR3 has 11 residues. CDR3 nucleotides: TGCAGTGCTACCACGGGGTATGGCTACACCTTC. Translated: CSATTGYGYTF.

This chain connects TRBV27 to TRBJ2-2; 9 positions agree with TRBD1. With V trimmed by 5 bases and J by 2 bases, 6 bases remained unmatched. The CDR3 loop spans 16 amino acids. Germline V gene sequence: CDR1 MNHEY, CDR2 SMNVEV (reference sequence). CDR3 nucleotides: TGTGCCAGCAGTCCGTCAACAGGGGGCAACACCGGGGAGCTGTTTTTT. Its translation is CASSPSTGGNTGELFF.

V gene TRBV2 combines with J gene TRBJ2-7, with D possibly TRBD1 on 6 matching bases. This CDR3 is 12 amino acids long. Trimming pared 6 bases from V and 7 bases from J, leaving 13 bases between. CDR1 is SNHLY, CDR2 FYNNEI, per germline. The CDR3 coding sequence is TGTGCCAGCAGACGGACAGCTGGGGAGCAGTACTTC. This sequence encodes CASRRTAGEQYF. The entire variable domain, with the rest obtained from reference TRBV2 and TRBJ2-7, is as follows: EPEVTQTPSHQVTQMGQEVILRCVPISNHLYFYWYRQILGQKVEFLVSFYNNEISEKSEIFDDQFSVERPDGSNFTLKIRSTKLEDSAMYFCASRRTAGEQYFGPGTRLTVT.

The chain links TRBV28 to TRBJ1-5; D possibly corresponds to TRBD1 (5 bases). In germline, CDR1 is MDHEN, CDR2 SYDVKM. The germline V and J ends were trimmed by 8 bases and 0 bases, with 20 bases remaining between them. The CDR3 is 17 amino acids. The CDR3 protein is CASPPRGVGYSNQPQHF. The CDR3 nucleotides are TGTGCCAGCCCCCCCAGAGGGGTGGGGTATAGCAATCAGCCCCAGCATTTT.

This clone was recorded once. The genes are TRBV11-3 and TRBJ2-7; D may be TRBD1 (6 bases). V dropped 0 bases and J dropped 7 bases, with 16 bases sitting between them. Looked up from germline, CDR1 is SGHNT and CDR2 is YENEEA. The CDR3 length is 15 residues. DNA of the CDR3: TGTGCCAGCAGCTTAGACTCAGGGGTAAGGGGAGAGCAGTACTTC. Its protein is CASSLDSGVRGEQYF.

The rearrangement joins TRBV28 to TRBJ2-2; the D gene is possibly TRBD1 (5 bases). CDR1 and CDR2 from the germline V gene are MDHEN and SYDVKM. The CDR3 is 13 residues long. The V end was cut by 6 bases, the J end by 7 bases, with 12 bases between. DNA of the CDR3: TGTGCCAGCAGGCTACGACAGCTCGGGGAGCTGTTTTTT. Its protein product is CASRLRQLGELFF.

This clone came up a few times. The V gene is TRBV7-8, the J gene TRBJ2-1, with D uncertain. The ends were cut back, 4 bases at V and 10 bases at J, with 8 bases in the middle. Germline-derived CDR1 and CDR2 are SGHVS and FQNEAQ. This CDR3 is 11 amino acids long. The CDR3, as DNA: TGTGCCAGCAGCTCCCACTCGGAGCAGTTCTTC. The encoded protein is CASSSHSEQFF.

This clone was seen only a few times. The CDR3 coding sequence is TGTGCCAGTAGTATAAGTCCCGGGGGAAGGAGTGCAGATACGCAGTATTTT. It translates to CASSISPGGRSADTQYF. J is TRBJ2-3 and V is TRBV19, with a tentative D call TRBD2 (6 bases). Trimming pared 2 bases from V and 4 bases from J, leaving 19 bases between. The CDR3 has 17 residues. Germline-derived CDR1 and CDR2 are LNHDA and SQIVND (reference sequence).

The gene calls are TRBV7-6 and TRBJ2-2; the match to TRBD1 covers 7 bases. V lost 5 bases to trimming and J lost 5 bases; unmatched junction nucleotides: 8. The CDR3 loop spans 15 amino acids. Looked up from germline, CDR1 is SGHVS and CDR2 is FNYEAQ. The CDR3 here is CASSRIRQGTGELFF. Here the CDR3 DNA reads TGTGCCAGCAGCCGTATTCGACAGGGAACCGGGGAGCTGTTTTTT. The complete variable domain, with remaining parts taken from reference TRBV7-6 and TRBJ2-2, reads GAGVSQSPRYKVTKRGQDVALRCDPISGHVSLYWYRQALGQGPEFLTYFNYEAQQDKSGLPNDRFSAERPEGSISTLTIQRTEQRDSAMYRCASSRIRQGTGELFFGEGSRLTVL.

The chain employs TRBV13 and TRBJ2-7, with TRBD2 matching over 11 bases. CDR1 and CDR2 (germline): PRHDT, FYEKMQ (reference sequence). The CDR3 loop spans 14 amino acids. The J segment lost 4 bases and the V segment lost 4 bases, leaving 3 bases of the junction unmatched. CDR3 amino acids: CASSSWTSGYEQYF. CDR3 DNA: TGTGCCAGCAGCTCCTGGACTAGCGGGTACGAGCAGTACTTC. The variable domain in full, with the rest retrieved from reference TRBV13 and TRBJ2-7, is AAGVIQSPRHLIKEKRETATLKCYPIPRHDTVYWYQQGPGQDPQFLISFYEKMQSDKGSIPDRFSAQQFSDYHSELNMSSLELGDSALYFCASSSWTSGYEQYFGPGTRLTVT.

The rearrangement links TRBV28 to TRBJ2-5, with D perhaps matching TRBD2 (7 bases). Germline lookup yields CDR1 MDHEN and CDR2 SYDVKM. The CDR3 is made up of 15 amino acids. Trimming cost V 5 bases and J 5 bases, with 18 bases left between them. CDR3 nucleotides: TGTGCCAGCAGTAAATCGGCGGGGGCTTGGGAGACCCAGTACTTC. It yields the protein CASSKSAGAWETQYF.

The CDR3, as DNA: TGCGCCAGCAGCTTGGAGGGACAGGGGTTCCACGAGCAGTACTTC. Its protein is CASSLEGQGFHEQYF. The V call is TRBV5-1, the J call TRBJ2-7; TRBD1 matches at 10 bases. CDR1 and CDR2 from the germline V gene are SGHRS and YFSETQ. The junction had 5 bases not matched to a gene; V was cut back by 0 bases and J by 5 bases. The CDR3 loop spans 15 amino acids.

This clone was seen a few times. The chain uses TRBV5-6 and TRBJ1-2; 8 bases agree with TRBD1. After removal of 2 bases from V and 2 bases from J, the junction contained 17 bases not matched to a gene. This CDR3 has 19 residues. Germline lookup yields CDR1 SGHDT and CDR2 YYEEEE. The CDR3 coding sequence is TGTGCCAGCAGCTTTAAGGGTGGGCGGACAGGGCGACGAAACTATGGCTACACCTTC. Protein: CASSFKGGRTGRRNYGYTF. The complete variable domain, with remaining parts taken from reference TRBV5-6 and TRBJ1-2, reads DAGVTQSPTHLIKTRGQQVTLRCSPKSGHDTVSWYQQALGQGPQFIFQYYEEEERQRGNFPDRFSGHQFPNYSSELNVNALLLGDSALYLCASSFKGGRTGRRNYGYTFGSGTRLTVV.

The CDR3 sequence: CASTEYGTGGGKEKLFF. CDR3 DNA: TGTGCCAGCACCGAATACGGGACAGGGGGCGGAAAGGAAAAACTGTTTTTT. J is TRBJ1-4 and V is TRBV7-2, with 12 nucleotides matching TRBD1. Germline CDR1 reads SGHTA; CDR2 reads FQGNSA. This CDR3 is built from 17 residues. Trimming removed 7 bases from V and 8 bases from J; junction bases left unmatched: 14.

There are a few counts of this clone. The chain joins TRBV28 to TRBJ2-7; a possible D gene is TRBD1 (5 bases). Germline V CDR1 and CDR2: MDHEN, SYDVKM. The V and J ends lost 3 bases and 3 bases respectively, with 12 bases between them. The CDR3 covers 14 residues. Here the CDR3 DNA reads TGTGCCAGCAGTTTTCAGGGAAACTACTACGAGCAGTACTTC. It encodes CASSFQGNYYEQYF. The complete variable domain, with remaining parts taken from reference TRBV28 and TRBJ2-7, reads DVKVTQSSRYLVKRTGEKVFLECVQDMDHENMFWYRQDPGLGLRLIYFSYDVKMKEKGDIPEGYSVSREKKERFSLILESASTNQTSMYLCASSFQGNYYEQYFGPGTRLTVT.

This sequence joins TRBV7-2 and TRBJ1-2; D unclear. CDR3 length: 13 residues. V was trimmed by 0 bases and J by 9 bases, leaving 11 bases between them. The germline CDR1 and CDR2 sequences are SGHTA and FQGNSA. DNA of the CDR3: TGTGCCAGCAGCTTAGCTAATCCCCCCCGCTACACCTTC. Protein: CASSLANPPRYTF. The full variable domain, its missing parts supplied by reference TRBV7-2 and TRBJ1-2, is GAGVSQSPSNKVTEKGKDVELRCDPISGHTALYWYRQSLGQGLEFLIYFQGNSAPDKSGLPSDRFSAERTGGSVSTLTIQRTQQEDSAVYLCASSLANPPRYTFGSGTRLTVV.

The chain employs TRBV19 and TRBJ2-1, with D unresolved. This CDR3 contains 15 residues. The germline gives CDR1 LNHDA, CDR2 SQIVND (reference sequence). V was shortened by 6 bases and J by 0 bases, with 12 bases between the two germline ends. The CDR3 bases are TGTGCCAGTAGCCGGACGGTCGTCTCCTACAATGAGCAGTTCTTC. It translates to CASSRTVVSYNEQFF.

The chain joins TRBV7-3 to TRBJ2-7, with 7 bases lining up with TRBD2. This CDR3 has 17 residues. CDR1 is SGHTA and CDR2 is FQGTGA in the germline V gene. With V trimmed by 0 bases and J by 6 bases, 14 bases remained unmatched. CDR3 loop: CASSLTSAGVAYGEQYF. CDR3 coding DNA: TGTGCCAGCAGCTTAACGTCGGCGGGAGTGGCTTACGGCGAGCAGTACTTC.

V and J are TRBV28 and TRBJ1-2, with 10 nucleotides matching TRBD1. Trimming took 6 bases from V and 3 from J; bases not matched to a gene: 7. This CDR3 region has 15 residues. CDR1 is MDHEN and CDR2 is SYDVKM in the germline V gene. CDR3 in DNA: TGTGCCAGCAGGGAAGGTGGGACAGGGGACTATGGCTACACCTTC. Translated, it gives CASREGGTGDYGYTF.

This clone was observed once. The chain uses TRBV27 and TRBJ2-1, with D maybe TRBD2 (6 bases). The CDR3 extends over 14 amino acids. V dropped 8 bases and J dropped 6 bases, with 17 bases sitting between them. Per the germline V gene, CDR1 is MNHEY and CDR2 is SMNVEV (reference sequence). CDR3 residues: CASRELGKRNEQFF. The CDR3 bases are TGTGCCAGCCGGGAGCTAGGAAAACGCAATGAGCAGTTCTTC.